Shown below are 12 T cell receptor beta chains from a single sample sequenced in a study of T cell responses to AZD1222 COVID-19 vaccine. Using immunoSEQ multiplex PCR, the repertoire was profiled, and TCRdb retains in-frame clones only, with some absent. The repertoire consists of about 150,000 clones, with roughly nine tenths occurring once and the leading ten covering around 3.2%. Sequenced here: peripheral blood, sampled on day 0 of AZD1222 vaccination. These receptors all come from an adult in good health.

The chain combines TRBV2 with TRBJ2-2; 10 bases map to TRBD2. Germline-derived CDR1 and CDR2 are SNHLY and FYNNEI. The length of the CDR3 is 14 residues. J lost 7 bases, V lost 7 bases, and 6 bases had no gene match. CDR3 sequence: CASTPSGGVGELFF. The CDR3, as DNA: TGTGCCAGCACTCCTAGCGGGGGCGTCGGGGAGCTGTTTTTT.

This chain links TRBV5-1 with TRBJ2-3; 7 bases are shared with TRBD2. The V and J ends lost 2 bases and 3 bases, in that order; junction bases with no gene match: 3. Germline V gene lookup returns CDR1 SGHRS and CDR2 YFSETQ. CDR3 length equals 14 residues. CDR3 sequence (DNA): TGCGCCAGCAGCTTAAGCGGGGAAACAGATACGCAGTATTTT. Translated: CASSLSGETDTQYF.

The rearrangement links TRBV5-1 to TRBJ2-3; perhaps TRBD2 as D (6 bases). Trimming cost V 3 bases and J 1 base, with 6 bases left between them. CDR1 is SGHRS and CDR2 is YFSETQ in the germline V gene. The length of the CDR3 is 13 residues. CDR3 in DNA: TGCGCCAGCAGCTGGGAGGGCACAGATACGCAGTATTTT. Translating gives CASSWEGTDTQYF. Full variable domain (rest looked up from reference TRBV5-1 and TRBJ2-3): KAGVTQTPRYLIKTRGQQVTLSCSPISGHRSVSWYQQTPGQGLQFLFEYFSETQRNKGNFPGRFSGRQFSNSRSEMNVSTLELGDSALYLCASSWEGTDTQYFGPGTRLTVL.

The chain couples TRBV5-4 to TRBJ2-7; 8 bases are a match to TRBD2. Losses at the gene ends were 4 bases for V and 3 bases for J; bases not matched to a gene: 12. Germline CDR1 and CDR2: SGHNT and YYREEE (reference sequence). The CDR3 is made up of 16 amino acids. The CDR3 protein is CASSEEPGLVNYEQYF. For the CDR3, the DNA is TGTGCCAGCAGCGAAGAGCCGGGACTAGTGAACTACGAGCAGTACTTC. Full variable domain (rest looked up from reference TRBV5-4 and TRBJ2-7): ETGVTQSPTHLIKTRGQQVTLRCSSQSGHNTVSWYQQALGQGPQFIFQYYREEENGRGNFPPRFSGLQFPNYSSELNVNALELDDSALYLCASSEEPGLVNYEQYFGPGTRLTVT.

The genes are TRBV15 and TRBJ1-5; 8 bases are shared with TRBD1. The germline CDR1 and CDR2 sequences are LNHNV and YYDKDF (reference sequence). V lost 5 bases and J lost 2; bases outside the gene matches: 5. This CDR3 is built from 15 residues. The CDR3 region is CATSLRQGRNQPQHF. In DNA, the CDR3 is TGTGCCACCAGCTTACGACAGGGGCGCAATCAGCCCCAGCATTTT. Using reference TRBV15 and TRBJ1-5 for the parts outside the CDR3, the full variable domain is DAMVIQNPRYQVTQFGKPVTLSCSQTLNHNVMYWYQQKSSQAPKLLFHYYDKDFNNEADTPDNFQSRRPNTSFCFLDIRSPGLGDTAMYLCATSLRQGRNQPQHFGDGTRLSIL.

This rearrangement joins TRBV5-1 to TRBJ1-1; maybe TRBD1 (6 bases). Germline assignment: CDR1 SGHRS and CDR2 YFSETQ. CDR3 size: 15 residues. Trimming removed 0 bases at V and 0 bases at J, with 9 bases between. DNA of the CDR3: TGCGCCAGCAGCTTGGTCGGGACAATGAACACTGAAGCTTTCTTT. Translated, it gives CASSLVGTMNTEAFF.

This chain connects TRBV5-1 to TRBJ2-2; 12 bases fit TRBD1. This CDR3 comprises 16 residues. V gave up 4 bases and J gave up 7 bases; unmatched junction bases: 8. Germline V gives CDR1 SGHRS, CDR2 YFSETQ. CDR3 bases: TGCGCCAGCAGCCCATCGGGACAGGGGGCGTACGGGGAGCTGTTTTTT. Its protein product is CASSPSGQGAYGELFF.

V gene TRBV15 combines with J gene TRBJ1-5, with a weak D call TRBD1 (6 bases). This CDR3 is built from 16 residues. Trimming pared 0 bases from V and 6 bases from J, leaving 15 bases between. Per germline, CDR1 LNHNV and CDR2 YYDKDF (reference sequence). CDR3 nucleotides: TGTGCCACCAGCAGAGATCTCGCAGGGGCCGGTCAGCCCCAGCATTTT. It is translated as CATSRDLAGAGQPQHF. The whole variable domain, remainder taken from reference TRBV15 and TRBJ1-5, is DAMVIQNPRYQVTQFGKPVTLSCSQTLNHNVMYWYQQKSSQAPKLLFHYYDKDFNNEADTPDNFQSRRPNTSFCFLDIRSPGLGDTAMYLCATSRDLAGAGQPQHFGDGTRLSIL.

The CDR3 loop is CATSKTVYSNQPQHF. The CDR3 region has the DNA TGTGCCACCAGCAAGACAGTTTATAGCAATCAGCCCCAGCATTTT. The chain has TRBV15 and TRBJ1-5; D is possibly TRBD1 (5 bases). The ends were cut back, 4 bases at V and 0 bases at J, with 10 bases in the middle. From germline, CDR1 is LNHNV and CDR2 YYDKDF (reference sequence). The CDR3 spans 15 residues.

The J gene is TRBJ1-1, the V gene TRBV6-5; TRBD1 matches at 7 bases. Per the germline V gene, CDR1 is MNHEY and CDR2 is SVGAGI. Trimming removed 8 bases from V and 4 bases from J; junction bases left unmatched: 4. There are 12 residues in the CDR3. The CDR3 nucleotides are TGTGCCAGCGGGTACAGGGGCACTGAAGCTTTCTTT. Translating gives CASGYRGTEAFF.

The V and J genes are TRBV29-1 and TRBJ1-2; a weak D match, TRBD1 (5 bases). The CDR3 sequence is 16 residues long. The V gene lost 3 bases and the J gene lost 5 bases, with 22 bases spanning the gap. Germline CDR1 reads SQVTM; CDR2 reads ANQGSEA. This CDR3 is CSVEGYRGPDQYGYTF. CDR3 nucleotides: TGCAGCGTTGAGGGGTATAGGGGACCCGATCAGTATGGCTACACCTTC.

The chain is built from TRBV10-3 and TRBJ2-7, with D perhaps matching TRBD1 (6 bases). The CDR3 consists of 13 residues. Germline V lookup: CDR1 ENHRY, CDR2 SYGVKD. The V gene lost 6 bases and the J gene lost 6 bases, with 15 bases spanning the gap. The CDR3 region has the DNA TGTGCCATCAGGGACAGAGGTTCCAGCGAGCAGTACTTC. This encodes CAIRDRGSSEQYF.